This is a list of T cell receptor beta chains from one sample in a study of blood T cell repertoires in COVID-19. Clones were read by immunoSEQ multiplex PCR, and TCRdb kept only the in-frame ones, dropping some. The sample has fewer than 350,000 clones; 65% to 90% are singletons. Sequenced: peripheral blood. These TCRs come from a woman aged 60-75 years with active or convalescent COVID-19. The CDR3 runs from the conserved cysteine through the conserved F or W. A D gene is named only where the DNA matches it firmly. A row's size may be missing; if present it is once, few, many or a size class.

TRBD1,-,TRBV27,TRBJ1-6,TGTGCCAGCAGTTTCCGCCGACCGGGACAGGGGAATTCACCCCTCCACTTT,CASSFRRPGQGNSPLHF
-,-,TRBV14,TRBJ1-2,TGTGCCAGCAGCCAAGGAGGGTCAGAGGGCTACACCTTC,CASSQGGSEGYTF
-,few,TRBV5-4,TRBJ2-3,TGTGCCAGCAGCTTGGGAATAGCCACAGATACGCAGTATTTT,CASSLGIATDTQYF
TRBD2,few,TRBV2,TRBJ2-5,TGTGCCAGCAGTGAGCGCTCGGGACTAGCGGGGGACTCACAAGAGACCCAGTACTTC,CASSERSGLAGDSQETQYF
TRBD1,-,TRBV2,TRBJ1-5,TGTGCCAGCAGTGATAGGGACAGGGAGGTTTGGAACGGCAATCAGCCCCAGCATTTT,CASSDRDREVWNGNQPQHF
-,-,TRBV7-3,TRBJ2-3,TGTGCCAGCAGCTTGGGACACAGCACAGATACGCAGTATTTT,CASSLGHSTDTQYF
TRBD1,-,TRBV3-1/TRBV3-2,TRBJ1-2,TGTGCCAGCAGCCAAGTCCGGGACAGGGATCCTTTCTATGGCTACACCTTC,CASSQVRDRDPFYGYTF
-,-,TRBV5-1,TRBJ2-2,TGCGCCAGCAGAGAGCTGGGGGCGACCGGGGAGCTGTTTTTT,CASRELGATGELFF
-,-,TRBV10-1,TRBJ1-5,TGCGCCAGCAGCAGGGGACCCGATCAGCCCCAGCATTTT,CASSRGPDQPQHF
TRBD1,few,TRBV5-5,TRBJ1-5,TGTGCCAGCAGCTTCATGCCGGGACAGGGGAACCAGCCCCAGCATTTT,CASSFMPGQGNQPQHF
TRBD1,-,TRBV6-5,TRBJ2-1,TGTGCCAGCAGAGCCGGGACAGGGATAGGGGATGAGCAGTTCTTC,CASRAGTGIGDEQFF
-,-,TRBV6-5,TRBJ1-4,TGTGCCAGCAGTCGGACAGCAAATAATGAAAAACTGTTTTTT,CASSRTANNEKLFF
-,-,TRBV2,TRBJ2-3,TGTGCCAGCAGTGATAGCCCCGATACGCAGTATTTT,CASSDSPDTQYF
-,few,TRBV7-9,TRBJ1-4,TGTGCCAGCAGCTTAGCGCTTTGGGCCCACCAGTCTGAAAAACTGTTTTTT,CASSLALWAHQSEKLFF
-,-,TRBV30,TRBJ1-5,TGTGCCTGGTCTTTCGGCGAACAGGAGCCCCAGCATTTT,CAWSFGEQEPQHF
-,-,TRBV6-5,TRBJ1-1,TGTGCCAGCAGTTTGGGAGGGAACACTGAAGCTTTCTTT,CASSLGGNTEAFF
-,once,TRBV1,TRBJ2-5,TGCACCAGCAGGGCGGGACTAGCGCAAGAGACCCAGTACTTC,CTSRAGLAQETQYF
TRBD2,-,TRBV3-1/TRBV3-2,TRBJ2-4,TGTGCCAGCAGCCAAGAAGTAGGTAGCGGGGGCGTAGACAAAAACATTCAGTACTTC,CASSQEVGSGGVDKNIQYF
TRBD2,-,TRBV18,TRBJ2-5,TGTGCCAGCTCACCAGTAGGTCTAGCGGGTCGAGAGCAAGAGACCCAGTACTTC,CASSPVGLAGREQETQYF
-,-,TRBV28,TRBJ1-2,TGTGCCAGCAGTTTTCGTGGGTCTCCAGGGTTCTCTAACTATGGCTACACCTTC,CASSFRGSPGFSNYGYTF
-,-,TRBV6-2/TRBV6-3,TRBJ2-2,TGTGCCAGCAGTCTCAACTGGAACACCGGGGAGCTGTTTTTT,CASSLNWNTGELFF
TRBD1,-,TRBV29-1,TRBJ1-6,TGCAGCGTGCAGGGGGCTTGGAATTCACCCCTCCACTTT,CSVQGAWNSPLHF
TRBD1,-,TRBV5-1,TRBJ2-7,TGCGCCAGCAGCTTTGCACCGGGACAGGGGGCCTACGAGCAGTACTTC,CASSFAPGQGAYEQYF
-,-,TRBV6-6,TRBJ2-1,TGTGCCAGCAGTTTCCCGTTCGGTCGGGGAAGCAATGAGCAGTTCTTC,CASSFPFGRGSNEQFF
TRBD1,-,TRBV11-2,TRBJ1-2,TGTGCCAGCAGCCCCGACAGGGGGTATGGCTACACCTTC,CASSPDRGYGYTF
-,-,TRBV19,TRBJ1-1,TGTGCCAGTAGTATTACGCACCAGGGTTTCGCTGAAGCTTTCTTT,CASSITHQGFAEAFF
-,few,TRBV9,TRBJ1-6,TGTGCCAGCAGCTTCGAAGTGGGAGGATCACCCCTCCACTTT,CASSFEVGGSPLHF
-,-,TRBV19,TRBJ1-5,TGTGCCAGTAGTATCAGAGGGGGTGCCCTTTTCAATCAGCCCCAGCATTTT,CASSIRGGALFNQPQHF
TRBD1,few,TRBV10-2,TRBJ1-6,TGCGCCAGCAGTGAGTCGTGGACAGGGGTCTCACCCCTCCACTTT,CASSESWTGVSPLHF
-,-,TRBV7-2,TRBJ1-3,TGTGCCAGCAGCCCCGGGAGCCGACCTGGAAACACCATATATTTT,CASSPGSRPGNTIYF
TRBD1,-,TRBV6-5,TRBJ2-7,TGTGCCAGCAGTTACTCGCGACAGGGGGTCTACGAGCAGTACTTC,CASSYSRQGVYEQYF
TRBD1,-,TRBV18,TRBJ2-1,TGTGCCAGCTCAGCCGGGACAGGGGGCAATGAGCAGTTCTTC,CASSAGTGGNEQFF
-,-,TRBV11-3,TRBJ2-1,TGTGCCAGCAGCGGAGGCGTCGCCCATGAGCAGTTCTTC,CASSGGVAHEQFF
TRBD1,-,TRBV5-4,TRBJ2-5,TGTGCCAGCAGCTTGGAAAGGGGGCCCCAAGAGACCCAGTACTTC,CASSLERGPQETQYF
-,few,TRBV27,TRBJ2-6,TGTGCCAGCAGTCCCGACGTCAGGTACTCAAGCTCTGGGGCCAACGTCCTGACTTTC,CASSPDVRYSSSGANVLTF
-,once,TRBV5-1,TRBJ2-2,TGCGCCAGCAGCTTACAACCGGACATGAACACCGGGGAGCTGTTTTTT,CASSLQPDMNTGELFF
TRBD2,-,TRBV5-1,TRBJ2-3,TGCGCCAGCAGCTCCCCGGGGGGGACTAGCACAGATACGCAGTATTTT,CASSSPGGTSTDTQYF